A selection of T cell receptor beta chains follows, all from one sample in a study of T cell repertoires in aging, cancer and after chemotherapy. TCRdb called the multiplex PCR reads again in MiXCR, with one record for every CDR3 protein. The data contain 7,500 to 10,000 distinct CDR3 sequences, roughly half of them seen just once; the ten biggest clones take up about 4%. The specimen was blood. The receptors originated from a human donor with a solid tumor. Each CDR3 is given with its conserved first and last residue. The D gene is left open where the match is weak. Expanded clones are given a class, and other clones once, few, many or no size at all.

few	TRBV20-1	TRBJ1-5	.	CSAQPSNQPQHF	TGCAGTGCCCAACCTAGCAATCAGCCCCAGCATTTT
.	TRBV19	TRBJ1-1	.	CASSTPENGGVDTEAFF	TGTGCCAGTAGTACCCCCGAGAATGGGGGGGTGGACACTGAAGCTTTCTTT
.	TRBV28	TRBJ1-1	.	CASSPREGLNTEAFF	TGTGCCAGCAGTCCCCGGGAAGGACTGAACACTGAAGCTTTCTTT
.	TRBV29-1	TRBJ1-1	.	CSVETGTENTEAFF	TGCAGCGTGGAAACCGGGACGGAGAACACTGAAGCTTTCTTT
once	TRBV20-1	TRBJ2-5	TRBD1	CSAEGVTGGETQYF	TGCAGTGCTGAGGGGGTAACAGGGGGAGAGACCCAGTACTTC
.	TRBV12-5	TRBJ2-1	.	CASNIQSDVQFF	TGTGCCAGCAATATACAGAGCGATGTGCAGTTCTTC
once	TRBV7-3	TRBJ1-2	.	CASSSNRDTQNYGYTF	TGTGCCAGCAGCTCAAACCGGGACACTCAGAACTATGGCTACACCTTC
few	TRBV5-6	TRBJ1-1	TRBD1	CASSPFFDGQGASEAFF	TGTGCCAGCAGCCCCTTTTTTGATGGACAGGGGGCTAGTGAAGCTTTCTTT
.	TRBV6-1	TRBJ2-5	.	CASTRSKETQYF	TGTGCCAGCACCCGAAGCAAAGAGACCCAGTACTTC
once	TRBV7-2	TRBJ2-1	.	CASTLKGNEQFF	TGTGCCAGCACCCTAAAAGGGAATGAGCAGTTCTTC
.	TRBV14	TRBJ1-2	.	CASSQMGFGYTF	TGTGCCAGCAGCCAAATGGGCTTTGGCTACACCTTC
once	TRBV28	TRBJ2-7	.	CASSLLPRYEQYF	TGTGCCAGCAGCCTACTCCCCCGCTACGAGCAGTACTTC
.	TRBV5-4	TRBJ1-1	.	CASSPQSQNTEAFF	TGTGCCAGCAGCCCCCAGTCCCAGAACACTGAAGCTTTCTTT
.	TRBV20-1	TRBJ2-2	.	CSALPLGTGELFF	TGCAGTGCTCTTCCTCTGGGGACCGGGGAGCTGTTTTTT
.	TRBV7-6	TRBJ1-2	.	CASSPTGAGVYGYTF	TGTGCCAGCAGCCCGACCGGAGCAGGGGTCTATGGCTACACCTTC
.	TRBV20-1	TRBJ1-1	.	CSAREPRVTEAFF	TGCAGTGCTAGAGAGCCCCGAGTCACTGAAGCTTTCTTT
few	TRBV10-3	TRBJ1-1	TRBD1	CAITHMDGTGAFF	TGTGCCATCACCCATATGGATGGGACAGGAGCTTTCTTT
.	TRBV6-2/TRBV6-3	TRBJ1-2	TRBD1	CASSYRDRSYGYTF	TGTGCCAGCAGTTACCGGGACAGGAGCTATGGCTACACCTTC
.	TRBV15	TRBJ1-2	.	CATAVGDYGYTF	TGTGCCACCGCCGTGGGGGACTATGGCTACACCTTC
.	TRBV5-6	TRBJ1-2	.	CASSPRGRNAYGYTF	TGTGCCAGCAGCCCCCGGGGACGGAATGCCTATGGCTACACCTTC
few	TRBV29-1	TRBJ2-7	.	CSVDIRGEQYF	TGCAGCGTTGATATCAGAGGGGAGCAGTACTTC
.	TRBV12-3/TRBV12-4	TRBJ1-1	.	CASSLGQEAFF	TGTGCCAGCAGTTTAGGTCAGGAAGCTTTCTTT
.	TRBV7-2	TRBJ2-7	TRBD2	CASSARTSGYYEQYF	TGTGCCAGCAGCGCTCGGACTAGCGGTTACTACGAGCAGTACTTC
.	TRBV6-4	TRBJ2-5	.	CAIPPYLGETQYF	TGTGCCATCCCCCCCTACCTCGGGGAGACCCAGTACTTC
.	TRBV20-1	TRBJ2-7	.	CSASIGYEQYF	TGCAGTGCTAGTATCGGGTACGAGCAGTACTTC
.	TRBV5-5	TRBJ1-6	.	CASSSLRQPHNSPLHF	TGTGCCAGCAGTAGTCTCCGCCAGCCCCATAATTCACCCCTCCACTTT
few	TRBV20-1	TRBJ2-3	TRBD2	CSAKIAGVQDTQYF	TGCAGTGCTAAGATAGCGGGAGTGCAAGATACGCAGTATTTT
.	TRBV20-1	TRBJ2-1	TRBD2	CSAHVPPGLAGGSYNEQFF	TGCAGTGCCCACGTACCTCCGGGACTAGCGGGAGGCTCCTACAATGAGCAGTTCTTC
few	TRBV19	TRBJ2-1	.	CASTPRDLGWDEQFF	TGTGCCAGTACCCCCCGGGACCTTGGTTGGGATGAGCAGTTCTTC
few	TRBV19	TRBJ1-2	TRBD1	CASRRTGGAGYGYTF	TGTGCCAGTAGGAGGACAGGGGGCGCCGGCTATGGCTACACCTTC
few	TRBV30	TRBJ1-1	TRBD1	CACTTGRDTEAFF	TGTGCCTGTACGACAGGGCGGGACACTGAAGCTTTCTTT
.	TRBV6-5	TRBJ2-7	.	CASSYSSGESYEQYF	TGTGCCAGCAGTTACTCGTCTGGGGAATCCTACGAGCAGTACTTC
.	TRBV10-3	TRBJ1-2	.	CAISVDYGYTF	TGTGCCATCAGTGTAGATTATGGCTACACCTTC
.	TRBV19	TRBJ2-7	.	CASSPALGGGEQYF	TGTGCCAGTAGCCCCGCCCTAGGAGGGGGCGAGCAGTACTTC
.	TRBV19	TRBJ2-7	TRBD2	CASSVGGRSEQYF	TGTGCCAGTAGTGTGGGCGGGAGAAGCGAGCAGTACTTC
.	TRBV30	TRBJ2-5	.	CASAPEEIGETQYF	TGTGCCTCCGCCCCCGAGGAGATAGGTGAGACCCAGTACTTC
.	TRBV10-3	TRBJ2-1	.	CAISEDIRNEQFF	TGTGCCATCAGTGAGGACATCCGGAATGAGCAGTTCTTC
.	TRBV9	TRBJ2-1	.	CASSAQTRKEQFF	TGTGCCAGCAGCGCCCAAACCCGAAAGGAGCAGTTCTTC
few	TRBV30	TRBJ1-1	.	CAWSFMNTEAFF	TGTGCCTGGTCGTTTATGAACACTGAAGCTTTCTTT
.	TRBV12-3/TRBV12-4	TRBJ2-2	.	CASSATEMNTGELFF	TGTGCCAGCTCAGCGACAGAAATGAACACCGGGGAGCTGTTTTTT
.	TRBV6-5	TRBJ1-2	.	CASSPGALGYTF	TGTGCCAGCAGCCCTGGAGCTTTGGGCTACACCTTC
.	TRBV18	TRBJ2-3	.	CASSRSTDTQYF	TGTGCCAGCTCACGTAGTACAGATACGCAGTATTTT
few	TRBV7-2	TRBJ2-2	.	CASSLDRRTGELFF	TGTGCCAGCAGCTTAGACCGGCGCACCGGGGAGCTGTTTTTT
.	TRBV27	TRBJ1-5	.	CASSTLGSSGSLNQPQHF	TGTGCCAGCAGTACCCTTGGATCGTCGGGCAGTCTCAATCAGCCCCAGCATTTT
.	TRBV6-2/TRBV6-3	TRBJ2-1	TRBD1	CASSYGDRGAYDEQFF	TGTGCCAGCAGTTACGGGGACAGGGGCGCCTATGATGAGCAGTTCTTC
.	TRBV5-5	TRBJ1-2	TRBD1	CANSPDRASWGYTF	TGTGCCAACAGCCCCGACAGGGCCAGTTGGGGCTACACCTTC
.	TRBV7-9	TRBJ2-3	.	CASSPPGLVTDTQYF	TGTGCCAGCAGCCCCCCGGGGCTAGTCACAGATACGCAGTATTTT
few	TRBV14	TRBJ2-7	.	CASSPEQYF	TGTGCCAGCAGCCCGGAGCAGTACTTC
few	TRBV19	TRBJ2-1	.	CASNDRSNYNEQFF	TGTGCCAGTAACGACAGGAGTAACTACAATGAGCAGTTCTTC
few	TRBV7-3	TRBJ2-3	.	CASSLGLDTDTQYF	TGTGCCAGCAGCCTGGGACTTGACACAGATACGCAGTATTTT
.	TRBV7-2	TRBJ2-3	.	CASSQAREPDTQYF	TGTGCCAGCAGCCAGGCCAGAGAGCCAGATACGCAGTATTTT